The 20 T cell receptor beta chains listed next were all sequenced from one sample in a study of control samples from healthy donors and cancer patients. Method: immunoSEQ multiplex PCR; TCRdb's copy keeps in-frame clones and lacks some. The sample gives roughly 400,000 clones, approximately 90% of which show up once; around 6.5% is in the top ten. Input material: PBMCs. These receptor sequences come from a man aged 35 to 55 with head and neck cancer.

The chain is built from TRBV9 and TRBJ2-2, with D possibly matching TRBD1 (6 bases). Germline V CDR1 and CDR2: SGDLS, YYNGEE. The CDR3 loop spans 15 amino acids. V gave up 0 bases and J gave up 7 bases, with 13 bases separating them. The CDR3 sequence is CASSVGGGRGGELFF. The DNA for the CDR3 is TGTGCCAGCAGCGTAGGAGGGGGACGCGGCGGGGAGCTGTTTTTT.

The chain carries TRBV5-8 and TRBJ2-1; 11 bases are a match to TRBD2. CDR3 size: 16 residues. The J segment lost 3 bases and the V segment lost 4 bases, leaving 6 bases of the junction unmatched. Germline values: CDR1 SGHTS, CDR2 YDEGEE. The CDR3 sequence: CASSATSGGYYNEQFF. DNA for the CDR3: TGTGCCAGCAGCGCTACTAGCGGGGGATACTACAATGAGCAGTTCTTC.

The CDR3 DNA follows: TGTGCCAGCTCACCCTGGGACCGGAACTATGGCTACACCTTC. It yields the protein CASSPWDRNYGYTF. This rearrangement joins TRBV18 to TRBJ1-2; weak D call: TRBD1 (5 bases). V shed 3 bases and J shed 2 bases, with 10 bases lying between them. The CDR3 has 14 residues. CDR1 KGHSH and CDR2 LQKENI come from the germline V gene.

This sequence joins TRBV6-1 and TRBJ2-3; D might be TRBD1 (6 bases). CDR1 is MNHNS, CDR2 SASEGT, per germline. Between the trimmed V and J ends, which lost 4 bases and 1 base, there was a span of 15 bases. The CDR3 runs to 16 residues. The CDR3 spells CASSGRAGVGTDTQYF. CDR3 nucleotides: TGTGCCAGCAGTGGCCGCGCAGGGGTGGGCACAGATACGCAGTATTTT.

The chain recombines TRBV3-1 (or the pseudogene TRBV3-2) with TRBJ1-1; 7 nucleotides line up with TRBD1. Germline V lookup: CDR1 LGHDT, CDR2 YNNKEL (reference sequence). The CDR3 is 14 residues long. V lost 4 bases to trimming and J lost 5 bases; unmatched junction nucleotides: 7. DNA of the CDR3: TGTGCCAGCAGCCTAGGGGGCGCAGAAACTGAAGCTTTCTTT. Protein: CASSLGGAETEAFF.

The chain couples TRBV28 to TRBJ1-5; D remains unclear. Per the germline V gene, CDR1 is MDHEN and CDR2 is SYDVKM. Trimming pared 6 bases from V and 0 bases from J, leaving 3 bases between. There are 12 residues in the CDR3. Here the CDR3 DNA reads TGTGCCAGCAGAAATAGCAATCAGCCCCAGCATTTT. It codes for CASRNSNQPQHF.

The chain combines TRBV3-1 (or the pseudogene TRBV3-2) with TRBJ2-6; 8 bases align to TRBD1. Germline assignment: CDR1 LGHDT and CDR2 YNNKEL (reference sequence). With V trimmed by 2 bases and J by 0 bases, 9 bases remained unmatched. This CDR3 is built from 19 residues. The chain's CDR3 is CASSQLPGQDNSGANVLTF. In DNA, the CDR3 is TGTGCCAGCAGCCAACTCCCGGGACAGGACAACTCTGGGGCCAACGTCCTGACTTTC.

The rearrangement joins TRBV2 to TRBJ2-4; tentatively, D is TRBD1 (6 bases). This CDR3 is built from 16 residues. Trimming took 1 base from V and 8 from J, leaving 18 bases between them. Germline CDR1 SNHLY, CDR2 FYNNEI. CDR3 sequence: CASSEDRASTADIQYF. CDR3 coding DNA: TGTGCCAGCAGTGAAGACAGGGCATCGACTGCGGACATTCAGTACTTC.

The rearrangement joins TRBV5-1 to TRBJ2-1, with D hard to call. CDR1 is SGHRS and CDR2 is YFSETQ in the germline V gene. CDR3 length equals 12 residues. V was shortened by 9 bases and J by 6 bases, with 13 bases between the two germline ends. This CDR3 reads CATGLLSNEQFF. CDR3 in DNA: TGCGCCACCGGCCTTCTAAGCAATGAGCAGTTCTTC.

This chain joins TRBV3-1 (or the pseudogene TRBV3-2) and TRBJ2-7; D is possibly TRBD1 (6 bases). The CDR3 consists of 14 residues. Between the trimmed V and J ends, which lost 5 bases and 0 bases, there was a span of 11 bases. Per germline, CDR1 LGHDT and CDR2 YNNKEL (reference sequence). CDR3 sequence (DNA): TGTGCCAGCAGCTACGGACAGAGCTCCTACGAGCAGTACTTC. Amino acids: CASSYGQSSYEQYF.

The chain carries TRBV11-2 and TRBJ2-7; no reliable D call. CDR3 length equals 15 residues. The V end was cut by 5 bases, the J end by 4 bases, with 18 bases between. CDR1 SGHAT and CDR2 FQNNGV come from the germline V gene. The CDR3 here is CASSPGLHPQYEQYF. The CDR3 bases are TGTGCCAGCAGCCCAGGCCTACATCCGCAATACGAGCAGTACTTC.

A single count supports this clone. The gene calls are TRBV19 and TRBJ1-5, with 7 bases matching TRBD1. Trimming removed 6 bases from V and 5 bases from J; junction bases left unmatched: 13. CDR1 is LNHDA, CDR2 SQIVND, per germline (reference sequence). The CDR3 covers 16 residues. The CDR3 bases are TGTGCCAGTAGCCCTATTCCGGGACAGCGAGATCAGCCCCAGCATTTT. This gives the protein CASSPIPGQRDQPQHF.

This chain connects TRBV30 to TRBJ1-5; no clear D. There are 12 residues in the CDR3. Per germline, CDR1 GTSNPN and CDR2 SVGIG (reference sequence). Trimming removed 0 bases at V and 9 bases at J, with 9 bases between. DNA for the CDR3: TGTGCCTGGAGTGTACCGCCCGCGCCCCAGCATTTT. Amino acids: CAWSVPPAPQHF.

This chain joins TRBV2 and TRBJ2-5; a possible D gene is TRBD2 (5 bases). This CDR3 contains 11 residues. From germline, CDR1 is SNHLY and CDR2 FYNNEI. V gave up 10 bases and J gave up 5 bases, with 11 bases separating them. The CDR3 DNA is TGTGCCAATCGCAGGACTGAGACCCAGTACTTC. Amino acid sequence: CANRRTETQYF.

V is TRBV4-1 and J is TRBJ2-7, with no clear D. Germline assignment: CDR1 MGHRA and CDR2 YSYEKL. The CDR3 spans 14 residues. V was clipped by 0 bases and J by 3 bases, with 9 bases between them. The CDR3 DNA reads TGCGCCAGCAGCCAAGATCCTAGATTCTACGAGCAGTACTTC. It codes for CASSQDPRFYEQYF.

This rearrangement joins TRBV5-1 to TRBJ1-1, with TRBD1 matching over 9 bases. The junction had 10 bases not matched to a gene; V was cut back by 4 bases and J by 6 bases. Germline V CDR1 and CDR2: SGHRS, YFSETQ. This CDR3 region has 15 residues. The CDR3 region has the DNA TGCGCCAGCAGCCCGGGGACAGGGCTCCGCTCTGAAGCTTTCTTT. The encoded protein is CASSPGTGLRSEAFF. The full variable domain, rest sourced from reference TRBV5-1 and TRBJ1-1, is KAGVTQTPRYLIKTRGQQVTLSCSPISGHRSVSWYQQTPGQGLQFLFEYFSETQRNKGNFPGRFSGRQFSNSRSEMNVSTLELGDSALYLCASSPGTGLRSEAFFGQGTRLTVV.

CDR3 sequence reads: CASSPAGDFYGYTF. The DNA of the CDR3 is TGTGCCAGCAGTCCCGCCGGGGACTTCTATGGCTACACCTTC. The chain joins TRBV28 to TRBJ1-2, with D maybe TRBD1 (5 bases). The CDR3 is made up of 14 amino acids. Germline-derived CDR1 and CDR2 are MDHEN and SYDVKM. The ends were cut back, 5 bases at V and 4 bases at J, with 14 bases in the middle.

V and J are TRBV5-1 and TRBJ2-2; D perhaps matches TRBD1 (5 bases). The CDR3 is 16 amino acids. CDR1 is SGHRS, CDR2 YFSETQ, per germline. The V end was cut by 0 bases, the J end by 0 bases, with 9 bases between. Here the CDR3 reads CASSLEGKTNTGELFF. The CDR3 DNA reads as TGCGCCAGCAGCTTGGAGGGGAAAACGAACACCGGGGAGCTGTTTTTT.

V usage is TRBV4-3 and J usage is TRBJ2-2; D gene ambiguous. This CDR3 region has 14 residues. Looked up from germline, CDR1 is LGHNA and CDR2 is YSLEER. V lost 2 bases and J 6 bases, leaving 10 bases between the germline ends. CDR3 residues: CASSQSRVSGELFF. The DNA of the CDR3 is TGCGCCAGCAGCCAATCAAGGGTTTCCGGGGAGCTGTTTTTT.

This clone was detected only once. This chain connects TRBV29-1 to TRBJ2-7, with TRBD2 matching 10 bases. The V gene's germline CDR1 is SQVTM and CDR2 ANQGSEA. The CDR3 is made up of 16 amino acids. The V segment lost 4 bases and the J segment 2 bases; nucleotides outside the gene matches: 11. CDR3: CSVGGLAGAPPYEQYF. The CDR3 DNA sequence: TGCAGCGTTGGGGGGCTAGCGGGAGCCCCGCCCTACGAGCAGTACTTC.